Shown below are 26 T cell receptor beta chains from a single sample sequenced in a study of control samples from healthy donors and cancer patients. Profiling relied on immunoSEQ multiplex PCR, and the TCRdb table lists in-frame clones only, not all of them. The sample records 160,000 or so clones, 95% to 96% being singletons. The sequenced sample was blood. The source is a woman between 25 and 40 years old in good health.

The V and J genes are TRBV11-3 and TRBJ2-7, with 13 bases identical to TRBD2. The CDR3 extends over 15 amino acids. Trimming removed 5 bases from V and 5 bases from J; junction bases left unmatched: 6. The germline gives CDR1 SGHNT, CDR2 YENEEA. DNA of the CDR3: TGTGCCAGCAGCCTCGAAGGACTAGCGGGAGACGAGCAGTACTTC. Translating gives CASSLEGLAGDEQYF.

The chain joins TRBV7-2 to TRBJ2-1; 9 bases fit TRBD2. CDR1 is SGHTA, CDR2 FQGNSA, per germline. The V and J ends lost 5 bases and 1 base, in that order; junction bases with no gene match: 6. There are 16 residues in the CDR3. The DNA of the CDR3 is TGTGCCAGCAGCCGTAGCGGGAGCTCATCCTACAATGAGCAGTTCTTC. This sequence encodes CASSRSGSSSYNEQFF.

This rearrangement joins TRBV7-2 to TRBJ2-1; D is possibly TRBD2 (6 bases). Looked up from germline, CDR1 is SGHTA and CDR2 is FQGNSA. V dropped 6 bases and J dropped 13 bases, with 16 bases sitting between them. The CDR3 totals 12 residues. This CDR3 is CASSLQRAAQFF. In DNA, the CDR3 is TGTGCCAGCAGTCTCCAGCGGGCGGCCCAGTTCTTC.

This clone was detected only once. The CDR3 loop is CASSLTALGTQYF. CDR3 nucleotides: TGTGCCAGCAGCTTGACAGCCCTAGGGACGCAGTATTTT. This rearrangement joins TRBV11-3 to TRBJ2-3; D is perhaps TRBD1 (5 bases). This CDR3 is built from 13 residues. With 3 bases removed from V and 9 bases from J, the gap between germline ends came to 13 bases. Germline V gene sequence: CDR1 SGHNT, CDR2 YENEEA.

This rearrangement joins TRBV28 to TRBJ1-2, with D possibly TRBD1 on 6 matching bases. The CDR3 spans 12 residues. Between the trimmed V and J ends, which lost 6 bases and 4 bases, there was a span of 9 bases. Germline V CDR1 and CDR2: MDHEN, SYDVKM. In DNA, the CDR3 is TGTGCCAGCAGAAAGGACAGCTATGGCTACACCTTC. It codes for CASRKDSYGYTF.

The rearrangement links TRBV20-1 to TRBJ1-1, with 12 positions matching TRBD1. Germline CDR1 reads DFQATT; CDR2 reads SNEGSKA (reference sequence). There are 11 residues in the CDR3. Here the CDR3 reads CGTGGNTEAFF. CDR3 DNA sequence: TGCGGGACAGGGGGCAACACTGAAGCTTTCTTT.

This chain joins TRBV19 and TRBJ2-3, with TRBD2 as a possible D gene (5 bases). Germline V gene lookup returns CDR1 LNHDA and CDR2 SQIVND (reference sequence). This CDR3 contains 14 residues. The ends were cut back, 1 base at V and 6 bases at J, with 11 bases in the middle. CDR3 DNA: TGTGCCAGTAGTATAGGAGGGAGCAGCGATACGCAGTATTTT. This sequence encodes CASSIGGSSDTQYF.

This clone was observed a single time. This chain links TRBV11-2 with TRBJ1-6, with D possibly TRBD1 on 6 matching bases. This CDR3 comprises 14 residues. The germline V gene encodes CDR1 SGHAT and CDR2 FQNNGV. Trimming took 1 base from V and 6 from J, leaving 7 bases between them. CDR3 amino acids: CASSLVRGNSPLHF. CDR3 nucleotide sequence: TGTGCCAGCAGCTTAGTCAGGGGTAATTCACCCCTCCACTTT.

CDR3 DNA: TGTGCCAGCACACCGAACAGGGGCCCCCCGGTTGCTTTCTTT. Translated: CASTPNRGPPVAFF. The V call is TRBV7-9, the J call TRBJ1-1; 7 bases align to TRBD1. The CDR3 consists of 14 residues. Trimming cost V 7 bases and J 11 bases; bases outside gene matches: 16. Germline lookup yields CDR1 SEHNR and CDR2 FQNEAQ (reference sequence).

The chain recombines TRBV27 with TRBJ2-3, with TRBD2 matching over 8 bases. The germline V gene has CDR1 MNHEY and CDR2 SMNVEV (reference sequence). The CDR3 has 13 amino acids. Trimming removed 3 bases from V and 14 bases from J; junction bases left unmatched: 10. Here the CDR3 reads CASSLLAGRPRYF. The CDR3 DNA reads as TGTGCCAGCAGTTTGCTAGCGGGCCGTCCAAGGTATTTT.

V is TRBV5-1 and J is TRBJ1-3, with D hard to call. Trimming stripped 4 bases from V and 0 bases from J, with 14 bases between. Germline lookup yields CDR1 SGHRS and CDR2 YFSETQ. This CDR3 has 16 amino acids. Here the CDR3 reads CASSLLWPDSGNTIYF. The CDR3 bases are TGCGCCAGCAGCCTACTCTGGCCGGACTCTGGAAACACCATATATTTT.

Notes on this clone: The same CDR3 arises from other DNA sequences in this sample as well. The J gene is TRBJ2-5, the V gene TRBV18; D is undetermined. The length of the CDR3 is 12 residues. Trimming shortened V by 1 base and J by 2 bases, and 2 bases separated the two germline ends. Germline V CDR1 and CDR2: KGHSH, LQKENI. CDR3 loop: CASSPLQETQYF. The CDR3 DNA reads as TGTGCCAGCTCACCACTGCAAGAGACCCAGTACTTC.

The gene calls are TRBV18 and TRBJ1-2; the match to TRBD1 covers 7 bases. J was trimmed by 4 bases and V by 2 bases; bases with no gene match: 10. Per germline, CDR1 KGHSH and CDR2 LQKENI. CDR3 size: 16 residues. CDR3 sequence: CASSPSGQADIYGYTF. CDR3 nucleotide sequence: TGTGCCAGCTCACCATCTGGACAGGCAGACATCTATGGCTACACCTTC.

The chain employs TRBV24-1 and TRBJ2-3, with 11 bases matching TRBD2. The CDR3 is 18 residues long. Germline CDR1 and CDR2: KGHDR and SFDVKD. V dropped 4 bases and J dropped 1; count of bases not matched to a gene: 9. CDR3: CATSDPRGSGRGTDTQYF. Written as DNA, the CDR3 is TGTGCCACCAGTGACCCCCGGGGTAGCGGGAGGGGCACAGATACGCAGTATTTT.

This chain links TRBV5-6 with TRBJ1-1; D is ambiguous. The length of the CDR3 is 17 residues. Deletions cut 4 bases from V and 5 bases from J, with 24 bases between. Germline assignment: CDR1 SGHDT and CDR2 YYEEEE. The CDR3 here is CASSLLLLDTLETEAFF. CDR3 DNA: TGTGCCAGCAGCCTACTCCTCCTAGACACCCTGGAGACTGAAGCTTTCTTT.

This clone was counted a single time. This chain connects TRBV6-1 to TRBJ2-2; TRBD1 matches at 8 bases. Germline CDR1 MNHNS, CDR2 SASEGT. The CDR3 consists of 14 residues. Trimming at V came to 2 bases and at J to 6 bases, leaving 2 bases not matched to a gene. CDR3 DNA: TGTGCCAGCAGTGAACAGGGGGCTGCCGGGGAGCTGTTTTTT. Amino acids: CASSEQGAAGELFF.

As for this clone: One end of the junction does not line up with germline, which may come from a read error. V gene TRBV14 combines with J gene TRBJ1-4; maybe TRBD1 (5 bases). The CDR3 sequence is 13 residues long. CDR1 is SGHDN and CDR2 is FVKESK in the germline V gene. The CDR3 DNA reads TGTGCCAGCAGCCGGGACCCAATGAGGAAAACTGTTTTT. Its protein is CASSRDPMRKTVF.

This sequence joins TRBV5-1 and TRBJ1-6; 9 nucleotides align to TRBD1. The CDR3 is 15 residues long. Germline V gene sequence: CDR1 SGHRS, CDR2 YFSETQ. Trimming removed 4 bases from V and 10 bases from J; junction bases left unmatched: 9. The CDR3 reads CASSPRQGGGSPLHF. The CDR3 bases are TGCGCCAGCAGCCCTAGACAGGGGGGTGGATCACCCCTCCACTTT.

J is TRBJ1-2 and V is TRBV3-1 (or the pseudogene TRBV3-2), with no clear D. The V end was cut by 4 bases, the J end by 6 bases, with 12 bases between. CDR1 and CDR2 from the germline V gene are LGHDT and YNNKEL (reference sequence). The CDR3 is 13 amino acids. The CDR3 is CASSPRTIDGYTF. CDR3 in DNA: TGTGCCAGCAGCCCCCGGACCATTGATGGCTACACCTTC.

The rearrangement joins TRBV5-1 to TRBJ2-5; tentative D call: TRBD1 (5 bases). Between the trimmed V and J ends, which lost 1 base and 5 bases, there was a span of 30 bases. The germline V gene has CDR1 SGHRS and CDR2 YFSETQ. The CDR3 has 20 amino acids. CDR3 bases: TGCGCCAGCAGCTTGTTCCCCCCCCAACAGGCCATGCATAAAATCGAGACCCAGTACTTC. It translates to CASSLFPPQQAMHKIETQYF.

The chain carries TRBV5-4 and TRBJ2-7; D call uncertain. Germline CDR1 and CDR2: SGHNT and YYREEE (reference sequence). CDR3 length: 14 residues. V was cut by 5 bases and J by 6 bases, with 18 bases left in between. CDR3 DNA sequence: TGTGCCAGCAGTAACAGTTTGGGTTTGGGCGAGCAGTACTTC. Protein: CASSNSLGLGEQYF. Complete variable domain (other parts from reference TRBV5-4 and TRBJ2-7): ETGVTQSPTHLIKTRGQQVTLRCSSQSGHNTVSWYQQALGQGPQFIFQYYREEENGRGNFPPRFSGLQFPNYSSELNVNALELDDSALYLCASSNSLGLGEQYFGPGTRLTVT.

V and J are TRBV27 and TRBJ2-7, with a tentative D call TRBD2 (5 bases). Germline CDR1 MNHEY, CDR2 SMNVEV (reference sequence). The CDR3 spans 20 residues. Deletions cut 2 bases from V and 3 bases from J, with 29 bases between. The CDR3 spells CASSLISIVSEAGTFYEQYF. CDR3 bases: TGTGCCAGCAGTTTAATATCGATAGTTTCCGAGGCGGGTACATTCTACGAGCAGTACTTC.

J is TRBJ1-3 and V is TRBV7-8, with TRBD1 identical over 10 bases. Germline V gene sequence: CDR1 SGHVS, CDR2 FQNEAQ. The V and J ends lost 2 bases and 0 bases, in that order; junction bases with no gene match: 4. CDR3 size: 17 residues. CDR3 in DNA: TGTGCCAGCAGCTTACGGGACAGGGGCCCCTCTGGAAACACCATATATTTT. Its protein product is CASSLRDRGPSGNTIYF.

This chain uses TRBV11-2 with TRBJ2-1; TRBD1 is a possible D gene (5 bases). CDR3 size: 15 residues. Germline values: CDR1 SGHAT, CDR2 FQNNGV. V was trimmed by 2 bases and J by 7 bases, leaving 15 bases between them. The CDR3 DNA reads TGTGCCAGCAGCTTATCGGCAGGGATAGGAAATGAGCAGTTCTTC. Translation gives CASSLSAGIGNEQFF.

The J gene is TRBJ1-4, the V gene TRBV4-1, with D possibly TRBD1 on 6 matching bases. Trimming took 0 bases from V and 11 from J, leaving 19 bases between them. Germline values: CDR1 MGHRA, CDR2 YSYEKL. The CDR3 covers 16 residues. CDR3 protein: CASSQDQVGGERKLFF. The CDR3 nucleotides read TGCGCCAGCAGCCAAGACCAAGTAGGGGGTGAGAGGAAACTGTTTTTT.

The CDR3: CASSPERGANTEAFF. CDR3 coding DNA: TGCGCCAGCAGCCCGGAACGGGGGGCAAACACTGAAGCTTTCTTT. The rearrangement uses TRBV5-1 and TRBJ1-1; D is possibly TRBD1 (6 bases). The V gene lost 4 bases and the J gene lost 2 bases, with 15 bases spanning the gap. Per the germline V gene, CDR1 is SGHRS and CDR2 is YFSETQ. CDR3 length: 15 amino acids.